The clone carrying this TCR beta chain was recorded a few times. Of the isolated RNA, all was reverse transcribed, and so the sequenced material was expressed TCRB transcripts. Data came from immunoSEQ multiplex PCR; TCRdb stores just in-frame clones and leaves some out. Among about 210,000 clones listed, around 9.9% were seen once. CDR1 is SGHDT, CDR2 YYEEEE, per germline. Between the trimmed V and J ends, which lost 2 bases and 0 bases, there was a span of 14 bases. The CDR3 covers 16 residues. The entry originates in a study of beta chain features in type 1 diabetes. The chain is built from TRBV5-6 and TRBJ1-1, with D tentatively TRBD1 (5 bases). Material for sequencing was central memory CD4+ T cells from blood. The clonotype comes from a young man in good health. In nucleotides, the CDR3 is TGTGCCAGCAGCTTCCCAGGGCCAGCGATGAACACTGAAGCTTTCTTT. Its protein is CASSFPGPAMNTEAFF.